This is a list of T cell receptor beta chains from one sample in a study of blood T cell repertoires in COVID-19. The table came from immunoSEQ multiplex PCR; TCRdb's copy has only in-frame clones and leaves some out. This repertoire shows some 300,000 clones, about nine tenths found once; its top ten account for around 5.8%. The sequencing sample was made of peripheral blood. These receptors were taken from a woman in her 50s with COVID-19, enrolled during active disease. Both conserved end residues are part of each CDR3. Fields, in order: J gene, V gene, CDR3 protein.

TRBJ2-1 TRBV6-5 CASSTGLAAYNEQFF
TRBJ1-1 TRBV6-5 CASRNRVGTEAFF
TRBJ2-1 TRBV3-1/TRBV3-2 CASSQGLAGRTNEQFF
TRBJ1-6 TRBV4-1 CASSQARTGEGTSSYNSPLHF
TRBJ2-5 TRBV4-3 CASSQDYTGGVQAQYF
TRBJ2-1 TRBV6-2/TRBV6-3 CASSALNEQFF
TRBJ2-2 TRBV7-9 CASSHPGHRGVDTGELFF
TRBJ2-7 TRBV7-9 CASSSKTSGSYEQYF
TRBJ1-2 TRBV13 CASSLAPGQRRGYTF
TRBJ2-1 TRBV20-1 CSASKRSSGNNEQFF
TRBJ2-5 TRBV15 CATSRDPSGEETQYF
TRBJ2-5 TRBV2 CASRISGRAGETQYF
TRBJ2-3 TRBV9 CASSVPGLAGGPGTDTQYF
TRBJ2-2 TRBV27 CASTYMTGPSGELFF
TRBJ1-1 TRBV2 CASRVSQNTEAFF
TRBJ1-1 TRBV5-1 CASRIQGNTEAFF
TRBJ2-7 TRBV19 CASSRIAGGPTEQYF
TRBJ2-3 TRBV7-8 CASSPRTSGSKDTQYF